This T cell receptor (beta chain) came from a study of T-cell reconstitution after alpha-beta-depleted transplantation in children. This clonotype was seen repeatedly, ten times or more. Unique molecular identifiers tagged the TCRbeta library. TCRdb reprocessed the PCR reads with MiXCR, giving one entry per CDR3 protein. The table includes about 72,000 distinct CDR3 sequences, roughly 6.6% detected once. With 3 bases removed from V and 5 bases from J, the gap between germline ends came to 11 bases. Germline CDR1 is SGHNT and CDR2 is YENEEA. The CDR3 sequence is 14 residues long. The rearrangement links TRBV11-3 to TRBJ2-1; possibly TRBD2 for D (5 bases). This specimen was PBMCs from the stem cell graft donor, taken from the stem cell graft. The sequence came from a human donor who donated a stem cell graft to a child with acute lymphoblastic leukemia. This CDR3 is CASSLRAENNEQFF. CDR3 coding DNA: TGTGCCAGCAGCTTGCGAGCGGAGAACAATGAGCAGTTCTTC. The variable domain in full, completed from reference TRBV11-3 and TRBJ2-1, reads EAGVVQSPRYKIIEKKQPVAFWCNPISGHNTLYWYLQNLGQGPELLIRYENEEAVDDSQLPKDRFSAERLKGVDSTLKIQPAELGDSAVYLCASSLRAENNEQFFGPGTRLTVL.